This T cell receptor beta chain was retrieved from a study of T-cell reconstitution after alpha-beta-depleted transplantation in children. Study-wide results and caveats: Alpha-beta T cells about two months after transplant reportedly derived from several hundred expanded graft clones. It was surviving recipient T cells and thymic progenitors that gave some patients high TCRbeta diversity at day 60. A year had passed since transplant, and T-cell counts and diversity by then came mostly from newly produced T cells.

On this clonotype: Its target is unknown.

The germline V gene has CDR1 SGHTA and CDR2 FQGNSA. The CDR3 is made up of 14 amino acids. The germline V and J ends were trimmed by 6 bases and 5 bases, with 13 bases remaining between them. Unique molecular identifiers were incorporated into the prepared TCRbeta library. TCRdb recomputed calls from the PCR reads with MiXCR, one row per CDR3 protein. This table has about 340,000 distinct CDR3 sequences, roughly 16% appearing once. This sequence joins TRBV7-2 and TRBJ2-2; the D is unclear. The receptor comes from a male patient under 10 years old who had a stem cell transplant for acute lymphoblastic leukemia, so the T cells may come from the graft donor. The sample in question was PBMCs, mostly from graft donor cells, obtained 360 days after TCRalphabeta/CD19-depleted stem cell transplant. DNA of the CDR3: TGTGCCAGCAGGATCCCAATCGGTACCGGGGAGCTGTTTTTT. Amino acid sequence: CASRIPIGTGELFF. Using reference TRBV7-2 and TRBJ2-2 for the parts outside the CDR3, the full variable domain is GAGVSQSPSNKVTEKGKDVELRCDPISGHTALYWYRQSLGQGLEFLIYFQGNSAPDKSGLPSDRFSAERTGGSVSTLTIQRTQQEDSAVYLCASRIPIGTGELFFGEGSRLTVL.